This entry describes one T cell receptor beta chain. Its specificity is unknown. The sample comes from a study of T-cell reconstitution after alpha-beta-depleted transplantation in children. Unique molecular identifiers were incorporated into the prepared TCRbeta library. TCRdb redid the calling of the PCR reads with MiXCR, one entry per CDR3 protein. The repertoire holds hundreds of thousands of distinct CDR3 sequences, with approximately 14% as singletons. V was trimmed by 3 bases and J by 2 bases, leaving 20 bases between them. The V gene's germline CDR1 is GTSNPN and CDR2 SVGIG (reference sequence). The CDR3 is 17 amino acids. Findings of the study overall: Reportedly, roughly two months post-transplant, alpha-beta T cells arose from several hundred expanded graft clones. In some patients, recipient T cells and intrathymic progenitors surviving conditioning explained high day-60 diversity. Among T cells one year after transplant, newly produced cells accounted for most counts and diversity.

The V gene is TRBV30, the J gene TRBJ1-5; D ambiguous. The sample was PBMCs, taken before TCRalphabeta/CD19-depleted stem cell transplant. The receptor was derived from a girl aged 2 to 10 with congenital amegakaryocytic thrombocytopenia, due to receive a stem cell transplant. The CDR3 sequence is CAWRSPPTVKRNQPQHF. The CDR3 DNA follows: TGTGCCTGGAGATCGCCCCCGACCGTGAAGCGCAATCAGCCCCAGCATTTT.